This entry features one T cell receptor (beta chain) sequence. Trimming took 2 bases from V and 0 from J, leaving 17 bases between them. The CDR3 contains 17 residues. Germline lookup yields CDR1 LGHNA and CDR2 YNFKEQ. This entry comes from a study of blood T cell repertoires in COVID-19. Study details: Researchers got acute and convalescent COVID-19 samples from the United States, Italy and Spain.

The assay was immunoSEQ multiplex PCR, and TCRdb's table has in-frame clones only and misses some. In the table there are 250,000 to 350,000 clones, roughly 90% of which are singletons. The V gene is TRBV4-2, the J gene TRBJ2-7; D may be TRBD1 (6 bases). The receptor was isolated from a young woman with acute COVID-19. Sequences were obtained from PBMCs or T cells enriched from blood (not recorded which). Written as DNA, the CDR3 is TGTGCCAGCAGCCAATCAACAGGGACGGTGAGCTCCTACGAGCAGTACTTC. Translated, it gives CASSQSTGTVSSYEQYF.